A selection of T cell receptor beta chains follows, all from one sample in a study of response to subunit inactivated influenza vaccine. TCRdb redid the calling of the RT-PCR reads with MiXCR, one entry per CDR3 protein. The table shows roughly 520,000 distinct CDR3 sequences, with 25% occurring only once. Sequencing was performed on CD4+ T cells sorted from PBMCs, taken less than 6 days after vaccination. The receptors originated from a man aged 45 to 65 who received an inactivated influenza vaccine. The CDR3 runs from the conserved cysteine through the conserved F or W. The D gene is left open where the match is weak. The size entry is marked missing in some rows and otherwise reads once, few, many or a size class.

-	TRBD2	TRBV7-7	TRBJ2-7	TGTGCTAGCAGCTTAGGGGGACTAGCGGGGGATAGCTCCTACGAGCAGTACTTC	CASSLGGLAGDSSYEQYF
few	TRBD1	TRBV6-2/TRBV6-3	TRBJ1-5	TGTGCCAGCAGGGACGGGACAGCGGGCAATCAGCCCCAGCATTTT	CASRDGTAGNQPQHF
few	TRBD1	TRBV9	TRBJ1-2	TGTGCCAGCGCCACAGGGGACGACTATGGCTACACCTTC	CASATGDDYGYTF
few	-	TRBV3-1	TRBJ1-1	TGTGCCAGCACCAGGGTTCCGGACACTGAAGCTTTCTTT	CASTRVPDTEAFF
-	-	TRBV5-5	TRBJ2-2	TGTGCCAGCAGCTTAGAATGGAACACCGGGGAGCTGTTTTTT	CASSLEWNTGELFF
few	-	TRBV7-8	TRBJ2-7	TGTGCCAGCAGCTTATTAACAGCGGACGAGCAGTACTTC	CASSLLTADEQYF
-	TRBD1	TRBV6-1	TRBJ2-5	TGTGCCAGCAGACGCCAGGGGACAGGGCAAGAGACCCAGTACTTC	CASRRQGTGQETQYF
few	-	TRBV12-3/TRBV12-4	TRBJ2-7	TGTGCCAGCAGATCAGCAGCGAACTACGAGCAGTACTTC	CASRSAANYEQYF
few	-	TRBV11-2	TRBJ1-1	TGTGCCAGCACCCGGGTAGGCCCACGTCCTGAAGCTTTCTTT	CASTRVGPRPEAFF
-	TRBD1	TRBV27	TRBJ1-2	TGTGCCAGCAGGGGGACAGGTGAGCTACCTGGGGGCTACACCTTC	CASRGTGELPGGYTF
once	-	TRBV30	TRBJ2-1	TGTGCCTCAATCCGGGACAAGTCTAACAATGAGCAGTTCTTC	CASIRDKSNNEQFF
few	-	TRBV7-2	TRBJ2-7	TGTGCCAGCAGCTTAACCGGGACGGTCTCCTACGAGCAGTACTTC	CASSLTGTVSYEQYF
few	-	TRBV15	TRBJ2-2	TGTGCCACCAGCAGAGCGGGAACCGGGGAGCTGTTTTTT	CATSRAGTGELFF
-	-	TRBV5-1	TRBJ2-1	TGCGCCAGCAGCCCCGAGGCCTCATACAATGAGCAGTTCTTC	CASSPEASYNEQFF
few	-	TRBV20-1	TRBJ2-7	TGCAGTGCTAGAGACCGTAAGTTGCCCTACGAGCAGTACTTC	CSARDRKLPYEQYF
few	TRBD2	TRBV7-2	TRBJ2-2	TGTGCCAGCAGCTTACAGCGGGAGCCCTTTGGGGTCGGGGAGCTGTTTTTT	CASSLQREPFGVGELFF
-	-	TRBV5-1	TRBJ1-5	TGCGCCAGCAGCTTGGACGGGAGTTATCAGCCCCAGCATTTT	CASSLDGSYQPQHF
-	TRBD2	TRBV7-8	TRBJ2-7	TGTGCCAGCAGCTTACGGCTAGCGGGACGCTACGAGCAGTACTTC	CASSLRLAGRYEQYF
-	-	TRBV6-5	TRBJ2-3	TGTGCCAGCAGTTCCCGGGAGTTCACAGATACGCAGTATTTT	CASSSREFTDTQYF
-	-	TRBV7-2	TRBJ2-7	TGTGCCAGCAGCTTAGCGCACGGCAGAAACTACGAGCAGTACTTC	CASSLAHGRNYEQYF
once	TRBD2	TRBV4-1	TRBJ2-3	TGCGCCAGCAGACTAAGCGGGACTAGGGGGTCAGATACGCAGTATTTT	CASRLSGTRGSDTQYF
-	-	TRBV3-1	TRBJ2-5	TGTGCCAGCAGCTCATACGTAGGGGGGGCCTGGGAGACCCAGTACTTC	CASSSYVGGAWETQYF
-	-	TRBV5-1	TRBJ2-3	TGCGCCAGCAGCCTTCCTCCCGGAGATACGCAGTATTTT	CASSLPPGDTQYF
-	TRBD2	TRBV6-5	TRBJ2-1	TGTGCCAGCAGTTACTCCGTTCTAGCGGGAGGGCGCTACAATGAGCAGTTCTTC	CASSYSVLAGGRYNEQFF
few	-	TRBV5-1	TRBJ1-2	TGCGCCAGCAGCTTCCAATGGGGCGCAGGGACCTTGCGTGGCTACACCTTC	CASSFQWGAGTLRGYTF
-	TRBD1	TRBV14	TRBJ2-6	TGTGCCAGCAGCCAACCACGGACAGGATATCACTCTGGGGCCAACGTCCTGACTTTC	CASSQPRTGYHSGANVLTF
few	TRBD1	TRBV7-9	TRBJ1-6	TGTGCCAGCAGCCCGGACAGGGGGCCACCCCTCCACTTT	CASSPDRGPPLHF
few	TRBD2	TRBV11-2	TRBJ2-1	TGTGCCAGCAGCGAGTCCGGGACTAGTACCGTTGGGGCCAATGAGCAGTTCTTC	CASSESGTSTVGANEQFF
few	-	TRBV20-1	TRBJ2-6	TGCAGTGCTAGAGGGACCGGGGCCAACGTCCTGACTTTC	CSARGTGANVLTF
-	TRBD2	TRBV20-1	TRBJ2-7	TGCAGTGCCAGACTAGCGGGAGGTCTCTACGAGCAGTACTTC	CSARLAGGLYEQYF
-	TRBD2	TRBV20-1	TRBJ2-3	TGCAGTGCTAGTCGCGGGAGAAGCACAGATACGCAGTATTTT	CSASRGRSTDTQYF
-	TRBD1	TRBV5-1	TRBJ2-3	TGTGCCAGCAGCTTACGACAGGGTTCAGATACGCAGTATTTT	CASSLRQGSDTQYF
many	-	TRBV4-3	TRBJ2-2	TGCGCCAGCAGCCAAGAACGGAGGAAAAACACCGGGGAGCTGTTTTTT	CASSQERRKNTGELFF
-	-	TRBV20-1	TRBJ2-3	TGCAGTGCTAACCGCGGCGGGTTCACAGATACGCAGTATTTT	CSANRGGFTDTQYF
few	TRBD2	TRBV7-9	TRBJ2-3	TGTGCCAGCAGCTCGGGACTAGCGGCAACTAGCACAGATACGCAGTATTTT	CASSSGLAATSTDTQYF
few	TRBD1	TRBV2	TRBJ1-1	TGTGCCAGCAGAAGGGACAGGATAAACACTGAAGCTTTCTTT	CASRRDRINTEAFF
few	-	TRBV15	TRBJ2-7	TGTGCCACCCAAGGTGGGGGCTACGAGCAGTACTTC	CATQGGGYEQYF
-	TRBD2	TRBV5-1	TRBJ2-7	TGCGCCAGCAGCTCACTAGCGGCCACTACTCGTGAGCAGTACTTC	CASSSLAATTREQYF
few	-	TRBV29-1	TRBJ1-2	TGCAGCGTTGACGCAGGGGAGGTTTACTATGGCTACACCTTC	CSVDAGEVYYGYTF
-	-	TRBV18	TRBJ2-4	TGTGCCAGCTCACCTGGGAGGACAGTGGGGATAGCCAAAAACATTCAGTACTTC	CASSPGRTVGIAKNIQYF
-	TRBD2	TRBV20-1	TRBJ2-5	TGCAGTGCTAGAGGTTGGGCTAGCGGGAGGGAAAAGACCCAGTACTTC	CSARGWASGREKTQYF
few	TRBD2	TRBV7-2	TRBJ2-7	TGTGCCAATACACTAGCGGGGAGCTACGAGCAGTACTTC	CANTLAGSYEQYF
few	-	TRBV6-5	TRBJ1-5	TGTGCCAGCAGTTATTATCGGGGTCAGCCCCAGCATTTT	CASSYYRGQPQHF
-	TRBD2	TRBV14	TRBJ2-1	TGTGCCAGCAGCCCAGGTCGGCGTCGGCGGGAGGGCCCTAATGAGCAGTTCTTC	CASSPGRRRREGPNEQFF
few	-	TRBV4-1	TRBJ2-7	TGCGCCAGCAGCCAAGATGTAGGAGACCGACTGGAGTTC	CASSQDVGDRLEF
few	-	TRBV12-3/TRBV12-4	TRBJ1-4	TGTGCCAGCAGCCTTCAAGTGGGAAATGAAAAACTGTTTTTT	CASSLQVGNEKLFF
few	TRBD1	TRBV5-6	TRBJ2-1	TGTGCCAGCAGCTTCCCGGGACAGGGGTGGAATGAGCAGTTCTTC	CASSFPGQGWNEQFF
-	TRBD2	TRBV5-1	TRBJ2-3	TGCGCCAGCAGCTTGGCGGGGACTAGCGCACTAGATACGCAGTATTTT	CASSLAGTSALDTQYF
-	-	TRBV7-2	TRBJ1-2	TGTGCCAGCAGATCGGGGGGCTTGGACTATGGCTACACCTTC	CASRSGGLDYGYTF
-	-	TRBV3-1	TRBJ1-2	TGTGCCAGCAGCCGCCCCGGATGGCATGGCTACACCTTC	CASSRPGWHGYTF
-	-	TRBV18	TRBJ2-1	TGTGCCAGCTCACCACCGCTCCTCAGGACGGGTAACAATGAGCAGTTCTTC	CASSPPLLRTGNNEQFF
-	TRBD2	TRBV6-2/TRBV6-3	TRBJ2-7	TGTGCCAGCAGTTACGTGGCGGGAGGGCCCTACGAGCAGTACTTC	CASSYVAGGPYEQYF
-	TRBD1	TRBV7-8	TRBJ1-5	TGTGCCAGCAGCGAACGGACAGGGGGACCCAATCAGCCCCAGCATTTT	CASSERTGGPNQPQHF
-	-	TRBV5-1	TRBJ2-3	TGCGCCAGCAGCTCGCAAACAGGGACAGATACGCAGTATTTT	CASSSQTGTDTQYF
few	-	TRBV5-1	TRBJ2-7	TGCGCCAGCAGCTCGTGGGACGGAGCCTACGAGCAGTACTTC	CASSSWDGAYEQYF
-	-	TRBV27	TRBJ1-1	TGTGCCAGCAGTGCTTCGGCCTTTAACACTGAAGCTTTCTTT	CASSASAFNTEAFF
-	-	TRBV20-1	TRBJ1-6	TGCAGTGCTAGAGGTGTTAATTCACCCCTCCACTTT	CSARGVNSPLHF
few	TRBD2	TRBV4-2	TRBJ2-2	TGTGCCAGCAGCCAAACTAGCGGGGGCATCACCGGGGAGCTGTTTTTT	CASSQTSGGITGELFF
few	TRBD1	TRBV7-6	TRBJ2-1	TGTGCCAGCAGCTTAGCGCCGGGACAGGGTACTGAGCAGTTCTTC	CASSLAPGQGTEQFF
many	TRBD1	TRBV12-3/TRBV12-4	TRBJ2-3	TGTGCCAGCAGTTTACCTGGACAGGGGATGGCAGATACGCAGTATTTT	CASSLPGQGMADTQYF